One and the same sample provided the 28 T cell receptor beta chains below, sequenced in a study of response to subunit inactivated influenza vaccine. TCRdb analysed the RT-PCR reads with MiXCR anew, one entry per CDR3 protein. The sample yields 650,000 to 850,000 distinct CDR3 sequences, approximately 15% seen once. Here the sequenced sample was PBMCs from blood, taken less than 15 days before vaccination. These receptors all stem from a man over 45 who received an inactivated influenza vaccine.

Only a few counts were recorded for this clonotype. In DNA, the CDR3 is TGCAGTGTCCCCCCGCGGGGACGGAGAAGTACAGATACGCAGTATTTT. It translates to CSVPPRGRRSTDTQYF. V gene TRBV20-1 combines with J gene TRBJ2-3, with D tentatively TRBD2 (6 bases). The length of the CDR3 is 16 residues. Trimming pared 7 bases from V and 3 bases from J, leaving 23 bases between. Germline CDR1 reads DFQATT; CDR2 reads SNEGSKA (reference sequence).

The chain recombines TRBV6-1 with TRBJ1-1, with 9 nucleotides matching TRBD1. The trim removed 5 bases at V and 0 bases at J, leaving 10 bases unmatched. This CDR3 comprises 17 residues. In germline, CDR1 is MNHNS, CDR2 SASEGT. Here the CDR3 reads CASSRSDRGQMNTEAFF. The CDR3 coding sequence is TGTGCCAGCAGTCGATCGGACAGGGGACAAATGAACACTGAAGCTTTCTTT.

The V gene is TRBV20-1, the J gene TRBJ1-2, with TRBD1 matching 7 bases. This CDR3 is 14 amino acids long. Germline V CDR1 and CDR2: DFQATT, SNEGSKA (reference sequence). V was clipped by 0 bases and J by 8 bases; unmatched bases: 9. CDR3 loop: CSARDQGGAWGYTF. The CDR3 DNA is TGCAGTGCTAGAGATCAAGGGGGCGCCTGGGGCTACACCTTC.

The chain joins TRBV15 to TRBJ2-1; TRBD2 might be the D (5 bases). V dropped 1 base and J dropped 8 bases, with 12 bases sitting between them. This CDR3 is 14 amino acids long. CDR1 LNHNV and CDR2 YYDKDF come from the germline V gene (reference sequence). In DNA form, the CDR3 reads TGTGCCACCAGCAGAGTAGAGGCGGGCGATGAGCAGTTCTTC. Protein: CATSRVEAGDEQFF.

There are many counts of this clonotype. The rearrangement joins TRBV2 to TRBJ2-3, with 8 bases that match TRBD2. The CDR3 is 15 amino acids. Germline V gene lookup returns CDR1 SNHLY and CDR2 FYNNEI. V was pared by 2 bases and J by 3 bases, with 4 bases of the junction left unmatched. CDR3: CASSETSGLTDTQYF. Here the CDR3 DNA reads TGTGCCAGCAGTGAAACTAGCGGACTGACAGATACGCAGTATTTT.

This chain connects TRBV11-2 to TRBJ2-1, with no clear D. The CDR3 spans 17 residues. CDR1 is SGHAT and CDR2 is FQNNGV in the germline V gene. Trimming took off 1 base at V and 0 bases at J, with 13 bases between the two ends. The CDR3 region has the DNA TGTGCCAGCAGCTTAGTGGCGCGCCCTAGCTCCTACAATGAGCAGTTCTTC. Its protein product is CASSLVARPSSYNEQFF.

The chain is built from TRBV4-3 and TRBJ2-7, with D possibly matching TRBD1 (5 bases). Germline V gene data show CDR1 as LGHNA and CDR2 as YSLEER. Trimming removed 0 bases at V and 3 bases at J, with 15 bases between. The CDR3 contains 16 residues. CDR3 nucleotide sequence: TGCGCCAGCAGCCAAGAGAGTACAGGCACTTTCTACGAGCAGTACTTC. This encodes CASSQESTGTFYEQYF.

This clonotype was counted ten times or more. CDR3 in amino acids: CASSIQGYTGELFF. The CDR3 DNA reads TGCGCCAGCAGCATACAGGGGTACACCGGGGAGCTGTTTTTT. The gene calls are TRBV5-1 and TRBJ2-2; 7 nucleotides line up with TRBD1. This CDR3 has 14 residues. Germline loops: CDR1 SGHRS, CDR2 YFSETQ. The trim removed 4 bases at V and 3 bases at J, leaving 3 bases unmatched.

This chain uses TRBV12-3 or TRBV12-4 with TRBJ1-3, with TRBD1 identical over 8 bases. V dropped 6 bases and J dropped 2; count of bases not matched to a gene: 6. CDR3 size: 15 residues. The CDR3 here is CASSPPGGPGNTIYF. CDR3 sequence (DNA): TGTGCCAGCAGCCCCCCAGGGGGCCCTGGAAACACCATATATTTT.

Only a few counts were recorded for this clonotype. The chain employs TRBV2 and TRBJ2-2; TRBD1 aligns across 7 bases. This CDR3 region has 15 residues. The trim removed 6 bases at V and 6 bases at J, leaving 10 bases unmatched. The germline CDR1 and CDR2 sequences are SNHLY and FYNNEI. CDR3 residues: CASRTQTGTAGELFF. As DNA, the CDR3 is TGTGCCAGCAGGACCCAGACAGGGACGGCCGGGGAGCTGTTTTTT.

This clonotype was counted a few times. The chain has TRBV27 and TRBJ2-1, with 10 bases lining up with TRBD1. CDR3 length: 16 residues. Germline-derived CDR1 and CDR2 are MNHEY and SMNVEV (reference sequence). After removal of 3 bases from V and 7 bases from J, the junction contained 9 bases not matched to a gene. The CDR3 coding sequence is TGTGCCAGCAGTTTCCTGGGACAGGGGCTGGGGAATGAGCAGTTCTTC. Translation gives CASSFLGQGLGNEQFF.

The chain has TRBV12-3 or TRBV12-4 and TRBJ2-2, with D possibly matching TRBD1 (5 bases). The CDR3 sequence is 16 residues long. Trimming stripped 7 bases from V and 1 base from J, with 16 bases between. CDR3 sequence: CASTPGRLGNTGELFF. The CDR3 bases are TGTGCCAGCACCCCAGGGCGGCTAGGGAACACCGGGGAGCTGTTTTTT.

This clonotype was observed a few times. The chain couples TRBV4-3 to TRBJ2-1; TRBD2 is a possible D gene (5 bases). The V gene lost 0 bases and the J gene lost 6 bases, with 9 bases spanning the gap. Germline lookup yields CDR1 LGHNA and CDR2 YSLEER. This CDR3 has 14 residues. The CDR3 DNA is TGCGCCAGCAGCCAAGATCACGAGGGCAATGAGCAGTTCTTC. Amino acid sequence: CASSQDHEGNEQFF.

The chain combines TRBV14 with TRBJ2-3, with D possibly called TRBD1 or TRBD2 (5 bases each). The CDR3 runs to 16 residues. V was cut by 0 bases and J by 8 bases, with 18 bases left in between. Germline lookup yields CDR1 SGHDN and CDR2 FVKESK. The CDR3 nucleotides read TGTGCCAGCAGCCAAGATCGGACTCTCCTTAGGGGTACGCAGTATTTT. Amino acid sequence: CASSQDRTLLRGTQYF.

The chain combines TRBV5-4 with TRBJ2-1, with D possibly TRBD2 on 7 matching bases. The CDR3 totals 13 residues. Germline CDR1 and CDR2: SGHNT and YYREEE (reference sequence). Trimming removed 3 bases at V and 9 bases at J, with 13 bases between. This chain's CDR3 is CASSSSGEGEQFF. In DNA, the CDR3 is TGTGCCAGCAGCTCCTCAGGGGAGGGTGAGCAGTTCTTC.

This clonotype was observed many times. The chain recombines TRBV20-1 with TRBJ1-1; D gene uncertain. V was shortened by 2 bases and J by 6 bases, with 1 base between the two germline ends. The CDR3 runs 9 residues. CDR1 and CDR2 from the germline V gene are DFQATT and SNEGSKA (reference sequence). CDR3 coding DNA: TGCAGTGCTAGACCTGAAGCTTTCTTT. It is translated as CSARPEAFF.

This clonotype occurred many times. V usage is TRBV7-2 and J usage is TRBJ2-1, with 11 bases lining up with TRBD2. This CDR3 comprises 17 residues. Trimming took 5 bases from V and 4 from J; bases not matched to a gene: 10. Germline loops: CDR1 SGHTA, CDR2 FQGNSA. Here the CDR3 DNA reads TGTGCCAGCAGCCCCACTAGACTAGCGGGAACGTACAATGAGCAGTTCTTC. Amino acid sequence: CASSPTRLAGTYNEQFF.

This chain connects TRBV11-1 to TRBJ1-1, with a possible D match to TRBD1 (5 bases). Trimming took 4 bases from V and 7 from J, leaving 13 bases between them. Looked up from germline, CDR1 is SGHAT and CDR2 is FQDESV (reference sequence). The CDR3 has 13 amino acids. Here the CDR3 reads CASSSFGQLEAFF. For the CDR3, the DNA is TGTGCCAGCAGCTCGTTCGGACAACTTGAAGCTTTCTTT. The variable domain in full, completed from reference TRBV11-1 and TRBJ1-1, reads EAEVAQSPRYKITEKSQAVAFWCDPISGHATLYWYRQILGQGPELLVQFQDESVVDDSQLPKDRFSAERLKGVDSTLKIQPAELGDSAMYLCASSSFGQLEAFFGQGTRLTVV.

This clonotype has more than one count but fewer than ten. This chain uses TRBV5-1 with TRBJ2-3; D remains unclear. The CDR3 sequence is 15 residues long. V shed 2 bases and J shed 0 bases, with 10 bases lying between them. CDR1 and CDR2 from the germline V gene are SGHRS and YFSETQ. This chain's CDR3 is CASSLDTPSTDTQYF. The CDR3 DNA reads TGCGCCAGCAGCTTAGATACCCCTAGCACAGATACGCAGTATTTT.

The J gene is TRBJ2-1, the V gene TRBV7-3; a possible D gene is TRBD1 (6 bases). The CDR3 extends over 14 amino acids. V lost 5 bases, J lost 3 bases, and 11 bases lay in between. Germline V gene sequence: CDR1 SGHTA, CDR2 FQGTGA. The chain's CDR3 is CASSKQGNYNEQFF. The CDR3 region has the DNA TGTGCCAGCAGCAAACAGGGCAACTACAATGAGCAGTTCTTC.

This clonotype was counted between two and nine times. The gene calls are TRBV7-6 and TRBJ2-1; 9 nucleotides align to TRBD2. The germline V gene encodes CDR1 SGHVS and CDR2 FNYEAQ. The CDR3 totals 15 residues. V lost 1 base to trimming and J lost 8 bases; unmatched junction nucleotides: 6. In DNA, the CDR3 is TGTGCCAGCAGCTTAGGCCTTAGCGGGAGATATGAGCAGTTCTTC. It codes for CASSLGLSGRYEQFF.

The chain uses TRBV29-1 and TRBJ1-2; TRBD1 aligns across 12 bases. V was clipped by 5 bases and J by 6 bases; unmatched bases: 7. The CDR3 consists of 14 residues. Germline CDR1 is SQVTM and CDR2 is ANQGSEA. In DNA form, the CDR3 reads TGCAGCGTTCCGGGACAGGGGGCCGTCGATGGCTACACCTTC. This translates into CSVPGQGAVDGYTF.

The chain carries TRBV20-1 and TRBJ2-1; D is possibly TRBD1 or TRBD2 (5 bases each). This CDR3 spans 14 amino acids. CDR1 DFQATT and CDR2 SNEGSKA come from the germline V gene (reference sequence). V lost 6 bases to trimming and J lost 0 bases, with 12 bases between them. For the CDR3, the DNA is TGCAGTGCGCAAACTGGGACCTCCTACAATGAGCAGTTCTTC. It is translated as CSAQTGTSYNEQFF.

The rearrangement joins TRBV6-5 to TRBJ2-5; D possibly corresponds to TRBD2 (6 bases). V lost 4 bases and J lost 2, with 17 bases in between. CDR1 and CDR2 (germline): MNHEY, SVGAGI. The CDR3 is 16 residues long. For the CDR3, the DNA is TGTGCCAGCAGTTCGCCCCCGAGGGGAGGTCAAGAGACCCAGTACTTC. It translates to CASSSPPRGGQETQYF.

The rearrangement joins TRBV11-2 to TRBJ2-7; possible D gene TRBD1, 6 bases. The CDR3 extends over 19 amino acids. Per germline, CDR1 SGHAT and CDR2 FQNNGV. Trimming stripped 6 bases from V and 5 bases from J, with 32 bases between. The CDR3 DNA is TGTGCCAGCAGACGGGAACCAACAGGGTTAACGGGCCAGAGCAACGAGCAGTACTTC. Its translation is CASRREPTGLTGQSNEQYF.

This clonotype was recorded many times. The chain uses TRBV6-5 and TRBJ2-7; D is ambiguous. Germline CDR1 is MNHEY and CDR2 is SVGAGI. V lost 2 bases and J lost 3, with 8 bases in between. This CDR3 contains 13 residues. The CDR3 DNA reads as TGTGCCAGCAGTTACCGAGGATACTACGAGCAGTACTTC. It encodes CASSYRGYYEQYF.

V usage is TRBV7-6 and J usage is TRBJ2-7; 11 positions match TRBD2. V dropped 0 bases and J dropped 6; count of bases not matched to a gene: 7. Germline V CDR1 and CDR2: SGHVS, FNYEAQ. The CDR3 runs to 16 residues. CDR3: CASSLASTSGSPEQYF. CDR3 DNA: TGTGCCAGCAGCTTAGCATCCACTAGCGGGAGTCCCGAGCAGTACTTC.

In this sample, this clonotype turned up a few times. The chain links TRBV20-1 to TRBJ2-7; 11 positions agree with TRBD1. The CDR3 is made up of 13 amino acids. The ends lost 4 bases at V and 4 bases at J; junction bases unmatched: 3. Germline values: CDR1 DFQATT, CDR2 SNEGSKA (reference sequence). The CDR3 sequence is CSATGTGGYEQYF. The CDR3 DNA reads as TGCAGTGCTACCGGGACAGGGGGTTACGAGCAGTACTTC.